These 28 T cell receptor beta chains share one sample of origin, sequenced in a study of blood T cell repertoires in COVID-19. The method was immunoSEQ multiplex PCR; TCRdb's version includes in-frame clones alone and lacks a portion of them. The repertoire has 120,000 to 150,000 clones, around 80% of them found once; the top ten carry 10% to 15%. Source material: peripheral blood. The receptors shown here come from a man in his sixties with active or convalescent COVID-19.

The chain joins TRBV7-9 to TRBJ1-1, with D unclear. Germline V gives CDR1 SEHNR, CDR2 FQNEAQ (reference sequence). This CDR3 region has 16 residues. Trimming cost V 2 bases and J 6 bases, with 19 bases left between them. The CDR3 coding sequence is TGTGCCAGCAGCTTAAGCCTCCCCGGCCCCGGGGCTGAAGCTTTCTTT. Translation: CASSLSLPGPGAEAFF.

V and J are TRBV11-2 and TRBJ1-1; TRBD1 aligns across 9 bases. Per the germline V gene, CDR1 is SGHAT and CDR2 is FQNNGV. The CDR3 sequence is 15 residues long. Unmatched junction bases numbered 5, after V lost 2 bases and J lost 4 bases. The CDR3 is CASSLIGQGTTEAFF. For the CDR3, the DNA is TGTGCCAGCAGCTTAATCGGACAGGGGACCACTGAAGCTTTCTTT.

J is TRBJ2-1 and V is TRBV9; the match to TRBD2 covers 13 bases. The germline V gene has CDR1 SGDLS and CDR2 YYNGEE. CDR3 size: 15 residues. The V segment lost 4 bases and the J segment 9 bases; nucleotides outside the gene matches: 7. In nucleotides, the CDR3 is TGTGCCAGCAGCCAGGGGACTAGCGGGAACCTTGAGCAGTTCTTC. Its protein is CASSQGTSGNLEQFF.

This clone was seen at least ten times. CDR3 DNA: TGTGCCAGCACCCCGAGGTTGGGCCGGGGATTCGACACTGAAGCTTTCTTT. Translated, it gives CASTPRLGRGFDTEAFF. J is TRBJ1-1 and V is TRBV9, with D hard to call. Germline-derived CDR1 and CDR2 are SGDLS and YYNGEE. V dropped 6 bases and J dropped 3 bases, with 24 bases sitting between them. CDR3 length: 17 amino acids.

In its sample, this clone was seen once. J is TRBJ2-3 and V is TRBV30, with a weak D call TRBD1 (5 bases). The V gene's germline CDR1 is GTSNPN and CDR2 SVGIG (reference sequence). Between the trimmed V and J ends, which lost 5 bases and 5 bases, there was a span of 23 bases. The CDR3 length is 16 residues. CDR3 bases: TGTGCCTGGGGACCCGGGCAGGGTGTAACCCTAGATACGCAGTATTTT. Its translation is CAWGPGQGVTLDTQYF.

CDR3: CASSQSGEDGYTF. The CDR3 DNA reads TGTGCCAGCAGCCAATCGGGAGAAGATGGCTACACCTTC. V and J are TRBV14 and TRBJ1-2; no clear D. Germline V lookup: CDR1 SGHDN, CDR2 FVKESK. The CDR3 runs 13 residues. V was clipped by 2 bases and J by 6 bases, with 10 bases between them.

The chain employs TRBV9 and TRBJ1-1; a possible D gene is TRBD1 (5 bases). Germline assignment: CDR1 SGDLS and CDR2 YYNGEE. This CDR3 contains 13 residues. Deletions cut 7 bases from V and 0 bases from J, with 10 bases between. Here the CDR3 DNA reads TGTGCCAGCGCCCAGGGCATGAACACTGAAGCTTTCTTT. Protein product: CASAQGMNTEAFF.

The chain joins TRBV5-6 to TRBJ2-7; TRBD2 agrees at 10 bases. This CDR3 region has 14 residues. The V and J ends lost 2 bases and 3 bases, in that order; junction bases with no gene match: 2. CDR1 SGHDT and CDR2 YYEEEE come from the germline V gene. The CDR3 reads CASSLLAGFYEQYF. CDR3 coding DNA: TGTGCCAGCAGCTTACTAGCGGGATTCTACGAGCAGTACTTC.

This clone occurred a few times. The chain employs TRBV6-2 or TRBV6-3 and TRBJ2-7, with 7 bases matching TRBD2. The CDR3 loop spans 14 amino acids. Germline V lookup: CDR1 MNHEY, CDR2 SVGEGT. V was clipped by 4 bases and J by 5 bases; unmatched bases: 8. The DNA for the CDR3 is TGTGCCAGCAGTTCAGGGCGGGAGCCCCACGAGCAGTACTTC. It yields the protein CASSSGREPHEQYF.

The chain has TRBV3-1 (or the pseudogene TRBV3-2) and TRBJ1-4, with 7 nucleotides matching TRBD1. Germline V gene sequence: CDR1 LGHDT, CDR2 YNNKEL (reference sequence). J lost 5 bases, V lost 5 bases, and 8 bases had no gene match. This CDR3 is 15 amino acids long. CDR3 DNA: TGTGCCAGCAGCTATTGGGACAGACCGAATGAAAAACTGTTTTTT. Its translation is CASSYWDRPNEKLFF.

The chain combines TRBV28 with TRBJ1-1, with TRBD1 as a possible D gene (6 bases). The germline gives CDR1 MDHEN, CDR2 SYDVKM. Trimming removed 6 bases at V and 1 base at J, with 9 bases between. The length of the CDR3 is 13 residues. The DNA for the CDR3 is TGTGCCAGCAGCGACAGGAGGAACACTGAAGCTTTCTTT. Translation: CASSDRRNTEAFF. Full variable domain (outside the CDR3, taken from reference TRBV28 and TRBJ1-1): DVKVTQSSRYLVKRTGEKVFLECVQDMDHENMFWYRQDPGLGLRLIYFSYDVKMKEKGDIPEGYSVSREKKERFSLILESASTNQTSMYLCASSDRRNTEAFFGQGTRLTVV.

The chain has TRBV7-2 and TRBJ2-1; D possibly corresponds to TRBD2 (6 bases). The V end was cut by 2 bases, the J end by 7 bases, with 21 bases between. The CDR3 runs to 17 residues. Looked up from germline, CDR1 is SGHTA and CDR2 is FQGNSA. For the CDR3, the DNA is TGTGCCAGCAGCTTAAGTCCTAGCGCCCAATCGTGGAATGAGCAGTTCTTC. Protein product: CASSLSPSAQSWNEQFF.

V is TRBV6-2 or TRBV6-3 and J is TRBJ2-1, with TRBD1 identical over 7 bases. CDR3 length equals 12 residues. The germline V gene encodes CDR1 MNHEY and CDR2 SVGEGT. V lost 5 bases, J lost 9 bases, and 4 bases stayed unmatched. The CDR3 region is CASSRGHGEQFF. CDR3 DNA sequence: TGTGCCAGCAGTAGGGGGCATGGTGAGCAGTTCTTC.

This clone occurred a few times. The chain uses TRBV11-3 and TRBJ2-1; D possibly corresponds to TRBD2 (6 bases). V lost 5 bases, J lost 4 bases, and 18 bases lay in between. The CDR3 contains 16 residues. Germline CDR1 and CDR2: SGHNT and YENEEA. The CDR3 DNA is TGTGCCAGCAGCGTTGGGGTTCCGGGACTTTACAATGAGCAGTTCTTC. Encoded protein: CASSVGVPGLYNEQFF.

The chain has TRBV5-1 and TRBJ2-1; a possible D gene is TRBD2 (6 bases). The germline gives CDR1 SGHRS, CDR2 YFSETQ. V dropped 10 bases and J dropped 3 bases, with 8 bases sitting between them. The CDR3 is made up of 11 amino acids. The CDR3 loop is CASGDYNEQFF. CDR3 in DNA: TGCGCCTCGGGGGACTACAATGAGCAGTTCTTC.

V usage is TRBV28 and J usage is TRBJ1-2; no clear D gene. The CDR3 spans 11 residues. In germline, CDR1 is MDHEN, CDR2 SYDVKM. The V and J ends lost 6 bases and 2 bases respectively, with 4 bases between them. CDR3 loop: CASSGNYGYTF. DNA for the CDR3: TGTGCCAGCAGCGGGAACTATGGCTACACCTTC.

This clone was counted once. The genes are TRBV12-5 and TRBJ2-1; perhaps TRBD1 as D (6 bases). Trimming pared 5 bases from V and 4 bases from J, leaving 12 bases between. CDR1 and CDR2 from the germline V gene are LGHNT and FRNRAP. This CDR3 comprises 14 residues. CDR3 sequence: CASGPGQLYNEQFF. The CDR3 DNA reads as TGTGCTAGTGGTCCCGGACAGCTGTACAATGAGCAGTTCTTC.

The gene calls are TRBV4-1 and TRBJ2-5; 7 nucleotides agree with TRBD2. V shed 8 bases and J 4 bases; nucleotides not matched to a gene: 13. Germline V gene lookup returns CDR1 MGHRA and CDR2 YSYEKL. The CDR3 extends over 15 amino acids. CDR3 sequence (DNA): TGCGCCAGCGAACGGGGCGGGGGAGTAGGAGAGACCCAGTACTTC. It translates to CASERGGGVGETQYF.

The genes are TRBV6-5 and TRBJ2-2; the D gene is possibly TRBD1 (5 bases). The V gene's germline CDR1 is MNHEY and CDR2 SVGAGI. V lost 7 bases, J lost 3 bases, and 9 bases lay in between. The CDR3 covers 13 residues. Written as DNA, the CDR3 is TGTGCCAGCAAGGGGTGGGACACCGGGGAGCTGTTTTTT. Translated, it gives CASKGWDTGELFF.

The rearrangement uses TRBV5-1 and TRBJ2-1, with TRBD2 as a possible D gene (6 bases). Trimming left V 0 bases short and J 3 bases short, with 13 bases between. The V gene's germline CDR1 is SGHRS and CDR2 YFSETQ. The CDR3 is 16 residues long. This chain's CDR3 is CASSLASVADYNEQFF. CDR3 sequence (DNA): TGCGCCAGCAGCTTGGCCTCTGTAGCGGACTACAATGAGCAGTTCTTC.

CDR3 DNA: TGTGCCACCAGCATGGGCCCCGGGGACACCGGGGAGCTGTTTTTT. Translating gives CATSMGPGDTGELFF. The gene calls are TRBV15 and TRBJ2-2, with D perhaps matching TRBD2 (5 bases). Germline V gene lookup returns CDR1 LNHNV and CDR2 YYDKDF (reference sequence). This CDR3 has 15 amino acids. V was pared by 4 bases and J by 3 bases, with 12 bases between.

The gene calls are TRBV5-6 and TRBJ1-5; TRBD1 might be the D (5 bases). This CDR3 is built from 12 residues. Germline lookup yields CDR1 SGHDT and CDR2 YYEEEE. V was clipped by 7 bases and J by 4 bases, with 9 bases between them. CDR3 loop: CASQGRNQPQHF. The CDR3 DNA is TGTGCCAGCCAGGGAAGGAATCAGCCCCAGCATTTT.

The chain uses TRBV3-1 (or the pseudogene TRBV3-2) and TRBJ2-7; 15 bases map to TRBD2. Trimming at V came to 4 bases and at J to 7 bases, leaving 8 bases not matched to a gene. The CDR3 loop spans 16 amino acids. Per germline, CDR1 LGHDT and CDR2 YNNKEL (reference sequence). CDR3 bases: TGTGCCAGCAGCCGGGCTGGACTAGCGGGAGGGGTAGAGCAGTACTTC. It translates to CASSRAGLAGGVEQYF.

The rearrangement links TRBV4-2 to TRBJ1-1; D is perhaps TRBD1 (5 bases). Deletions cut 0 bases from V and 4 bases from J, with 15 bases between. The CDR3 runs 16 residues. Germline CDR1 LGHNA, CDR2 YNFKEQ. Here the CDR3 DNA reads TGTGCCAGCAGCCAAGAGGGCAGGGCGGCGGTCACTGAAGCTTTCTTT. Its protein product is CASSQEGRAAVTEAFF.

J is TRBJ2-3 and V is TRBV28, with 10 nucleotides matching TRBD1. The CDR3 contains 15 residues. In germline, CDR1 is MDHEN, CDR2 SYDVKM. V trimming: 6 bases; J trimming: 3 bases; junction bases outside the gene matches: 6. For the CDR3, the DNA is TGTGCCAGCAGCAAGACAGGGGGCTGGACAGATACGCAGTATTTT. Its translation is CASSKTGGWTDTQYF.

This sequence joins TRBV27 and TRBJ1-2; a possible D gene is TRBD1 (6 bases). Germline values: CDR1 MNHEY, CDR2 SMNVEV (reference sequence). The CDR3 contains 15 residues. Trimming pared 3 bases from V and 9 bases from J, leaving 20 bases between. The CDR3 DNA follows: TGTGCCAGCAGTTTTCAGGGGAACCGTTCTAAGCGCTACACCTTC. This encodes CASSFQGNRSKRYTF.

A single count supports this clone. Different DNA sequences within this sample yield the same CDR3. The J gene is TRBJ1-1, the V gene TRBV2, with TRBD1 as a possible D gene (5 bases). Germline-derived CDR1 and CDR2 are SNHLY and FYNNEI. V was cut by 1 base and J by 5 bases, with 11 bases left in between. The CDR3 covers 14 residues. In DNA form, the CDR3 reads TGTGCCAGCAGTGAAGTGACGGGGGGTACTGAAGCTTTCTTT. Translating gives CASSEVTGGTEAFF.

The genes are TRBV5-1 and TRBJ2-2; 14 bases are shared with TRBD2. CDR1 is SGHRS and CDR2 is YFSETQ in the germline V gene. V trimming: 4 bases; J trimming: 4 bases; junction bases outside the gene matches: 6. The length of the CDR3 is 17 residues. The CDR3 sequence: CASSQPGTSGGTGELFF. The CDR3 DNA follows: TGCGCCAGCAGCCAGCCCGGGACTAGCGGGGGCACCGGGGAGCTGTTTTTT. The full variable domain, its missing parts supplied by reference TRBV5-1 and TRBJ2-2, is KAGVTQTPRYLIKTRGQQVTLSCSPISGHRSVSWYQQTPGQGLQFLFEYFSETQRNKGNFPGRFSGRQFSNSRSEMNVSTLELGDSALYLCASSQPGTSGGTGELFFGEGSRLTVL.